The source of this TCR beta chain is a study of cytomegalovirus exposure and HLA in healthy donors. Looked up from germline, CDR1 is SGHTS and CDR2 is YDEGEE. J gave up 4 bases and V 2 bases, and 19 bases lay outside the gene matches. CDR3 length: 19 amino acids. Notes on this clone: Antigen specificity is unknown.

Study-wide results and limits: The authors confirmed in vitro that a few CMV-associated chains were specific for CMV antigens. More than 150 TCR beta chains were listed as cytomegalovirus-associated. Reports indicated that the classifier achieved high specificity and sensitivity in diagnosing cytomegalovirus status. Most observed TCR sequences were rare, whereas some public TCRs were detected in many donors.

Clones were read by immunoSEQ multiplex PCR, and TCRdb kept only the in-frame ones, dropping some. The sample lists 250,000 to 400,000 clones, roughly 88% occurring once. The receptor was isolated from a man younger than 45 in good health and CMV-seronegative. Specimen: PBMCs. The rearrangement links TRBV5-8 to TRBJ2-7; 9 nucleotides line up with TRBD2. CDR3 sequence reads: CASSFLGTSLDGGVYEQYF. CDR3 DNA sequence: TGTGCCAGCAGCTTCTTGGGGACTAGCTTGGATGGGGGGGTATACGAGCAGTACTTC.